The 8 T cell receptor beta chains below all came from one sample that was sequenced in a study of cytomegalovirus exposure and HLA in healthy donors. PCR primers comprised 60 Vbeta and 13 Jbeta primers. Assay: immunoSEQ multiplex PCR; the TCRdb copy retains only in-frame clones and omits some. The repertoire table contains 100,000 to 150,000 clones. The sequenced sample was PBMCs. The receptor source for this set is a man under 40 in good health and CMV-seronegative.

The chain has TRBV5-6 and TRBJ1-1; TRBD1 matches 8 bases. Trimming at V came to 2 bases and at J to 9 bases, leaving 12 bases not matched to a gene. The CDR3 runs to 15 residues. The germline V gene encodes CDR1 SGHDT and CDR2 YYEEEE. For the CDR3, the DNA is TGTGCCAGCAGCTTAAGGCAGGGGGCGGGATTCAAAGCTTTCTTT. Protein product: CASSLRQGAGFKAFF. The whole variable domain, remainder taken from reference TRBV5-6 and TRBJ1-1, is DAGVTQSPTHLIKTRGQQVTLRCSPKSGHDTVSWYQQALGQGPQFIFQYYEEEERQRGNFPDRFSGHQFPNYSSELNVNALLLGDSALYLCASSLRQGAGFKAFFGQGTRLTVV.

DNA of the CDR3: TGTGCCAGCAGTGTTGGTGGGACAGTTGAAAAACTGTTTTTT. Protein product: CASSVGGTVEKLFF. V is TRBV25-1 and J is TRBJ1-4, with 7 bases aligning to TRBD1. Trimming removed 4 bases from V and 7 bases from J; junction bases left unmatched: 6. This CDR3 region has 14 residues. CDR1 MGHDK and CDR2 SYGVNS come from the germline V gene.

V and J are TRBV7-3 and TRBJ2-3; 11 nucleotides line up with TRBD2. The junction had 12 bases not matched to a gene; V was cut back by 6 bases and J by 1 base. CDR3 length: 18 residues. Germline V gives CDR1 SGHTA, CDR2 FQGTGA. CDR3 nucleotide sequence: TGTGCCAGCAGACCAACTAGCGGGAGCCACCGGGGCACAGATACGCAGTATTTT. It specifies CASRPTSGSHRGTDTQYF.

About this clone: Other DNA variants within this sample encode the same CDR3. The V call is TRBV30, the J call TRBJ2-7, with TRBD1 identical over 7 bases. V lost 3 bases, J lost 0 bases, and 11 bases stayed unmatched. The CDR3 is made up of 16 amino acids. From germline, CDR1 is GTSNPN and CDR2 SVGIG (reference sequence). The CDR3 region has the DNA TGTGCCTGGAGATCTGTGGTAGGGGGCTTCTCCTACGAGCAGTACTTC. Its translation: CAWRSVVGGFSYEQYF.

V usage is TRBV30 and J usage is TRBJ1-1; maybe TRBD1 (6 bases). The CDR3 extends over 14 amino acids. Trimming cost V 1 base and J 3 bases, with 12 bases left between them. Germline-derived CDR1 and CDR2 are GTSNPN and SVGIG (reference sequence). The CDR3: CAWSGPGVHTEAFF. DNA for the CDR3: TGTGCCTGGAGTGGGCCAGGGGTCCACACTGAAGCTTTCTTT.

The CDR3 loop reads CASSLGLEADTQYF. The CDR3 DNA is TGCGCCAGCAGCTTGGGCCTAGAGGCAGATACGCAGTATTTT. The chain uses TRBV5-1 and TRBJ2-3, with D hard to call. Germline V lookup: CDR1 SGHRS, CDR2 YFSETQ. V was shortened by 0 bases and J by 4 bases, with 9 bases between the two germline ends. This CDR3 has 14 amino acids.

This chain uses TRBV29-1 with TRBJ1-1; D may be TRBD1 (6 bases). Trimming removed 3 bases at V and 4 bases at J, with 18 bases between. The CDR3 runs to 15 residues. Per germline, CDR1 SQVTM and CDR2 ANQGSEA. This CDR3 reads CSVDGSRGLVTEAFF. CDR3 nucleotides: TGCAGCGTTGATGGTAGCAGGGGTCTGGTCACTGAAGCTTTCTTT.

As concerns this clone: One end of the junction is discordant with germline, which a read error may explain. The CDR3 DNA reads as TGTGCTAGCAGCTTACATCCCACAGATACGCAGTATTTT. Encoded protein: CASSLHPTDTQYF. The V gene is TRBV7-7, the J gene TRBJ2-3, with unresolved D. The germline CDR1 and CDR2 sequences are SSHAT and FNYEAQ (reference sequence). This CDR3 is built from 13 residues.